This T cell receptor (beta chain) was sequenced during a study of shared clonotypes between healthy human individuals. Here immunoSEQ multiplex PCR was the method, and the copy in TCRdb shows in-frame clones only, minus some. The table includes some 700,000 clones, 90% detected once. Whole-study findings and limits: Among non-shared clonotypes, generation probabilities were lower than among those shared by all four donors.

The CDR3 consists of 16 residues. V lost 0 bases and J lost 3, with 13 bases in between. CDR1 and CDR2 from the germline V gene are SGHRS and YFSETQ. With regard to this clone: Its matching antigen is unknown.

The source is a young man in good health. Some clones in this sample may be carry-over from other donors' samples. The chain employs TRBV5-1 and TRBJ2-1; D unclear. The sample was memory CD8+ T cells from PBMCs. The subset was: CD45RO+ cells pooled with CCR7-negative TemRA cells. In DNA form, the CDR3 reads TGCGCCAGCAGCTTGGAGGGAACGGGCTTCTACAATGAGCAGTTCTTC. Translation gives CASSLEGTGFYNEQFF.